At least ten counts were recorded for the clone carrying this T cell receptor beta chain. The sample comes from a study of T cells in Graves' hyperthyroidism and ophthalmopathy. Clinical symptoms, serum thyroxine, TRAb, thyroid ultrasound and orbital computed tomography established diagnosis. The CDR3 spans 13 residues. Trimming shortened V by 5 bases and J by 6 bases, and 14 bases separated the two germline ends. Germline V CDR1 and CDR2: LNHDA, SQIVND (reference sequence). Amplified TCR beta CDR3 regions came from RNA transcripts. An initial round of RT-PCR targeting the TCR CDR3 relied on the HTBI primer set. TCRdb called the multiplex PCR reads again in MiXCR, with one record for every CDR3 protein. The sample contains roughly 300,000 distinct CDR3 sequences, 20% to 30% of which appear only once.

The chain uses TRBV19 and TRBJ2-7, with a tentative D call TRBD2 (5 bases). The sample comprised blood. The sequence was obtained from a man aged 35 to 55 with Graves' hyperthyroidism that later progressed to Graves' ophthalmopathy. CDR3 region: CASSSGKTGEQYF. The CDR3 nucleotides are TGTGCCAGTAGTTCCGGGAAAACGGGCGAGCAGTACTTC.